These 13 T cell receptor beta chains originate from one sample sequenced in a study of T-cell reconstitution after alpha-beta-depleted transplantation in children. As it was prepared, the TCRbeta library received unique molecular identifiers. TCRdb ran MiXCR on the PCR reads and lists one entry per CDR3 protein. The sample holds around 370,000 distinct CDR3 sequences; around a tenth are singletons and the top ten take less than 2.5%. Sequenced here: PBMCs from the stem cell graft donor, sampled from the stem cell graft. These receptors originate from a human donor who donated a stem cell graft to a child with acute lymphoblastic leukemia.

The V call is TRBV7-9, the J call TRBJ2-1; TRBD2 aligns across 7 bases. CDR1 is SEHNR and CDR2 is FQNEAQ in the germline V gene (reference sequence). V gave up 4 bases and J gave up 8 bases; unmatched junction bases: 8. The CDR3 has 14 residues. Here the CDR3 reads CASSSIGEGDEQFF. CDR3 nucleotides: TGTGCCAGCAGCTCAATAGGGGAGGGTGATGAGCAGTTCTTC.

This clonotype was seen a handful of times. J is TRBJ1-1 and V is TRBV11-2; unclear D gene. Germline-derived CDR1 and CDR2 are SGHAT and FQNNGV. There are 15 residues in the CDR3. V dropped 1 base and J dropped 1 base, with 10 bases sitting between them. CDR3 residues: CASSLAFIGNTEAFF. CDR3 DNA: TGTGCCAGCAGCTTAGCCTTTATAGGGAACACTGAAGCTTTCTTT.

This clonotype was observed a handful of times. This chain uses TRBV3-1 with TRBJ2-7, with 7 bases matching TRBD1. Germline V gives CDR1 LGHDT, CDR2 YNNKEL (reference sequence). The CDR3 consists of 15 residues. The V gene end was trimmed by 0 bases and the J gene end by 5 bases; junction bases not matched to a gene: 7. CDR3: CASSQDPTGVDEQYF. Here the CDR3 DNA reads TGTGCCAGCAGCCAAGATCCAACAGGGGTGGACGAGCAGTACTTC.

The V call is TRBV10-3, the J call TRBJ2-1; 9 nucleotides agree with TRBD1. Germline V gene lookup returns CDR1 ENHRY and CDR2 SYGVKD. Trimming at V came to 7 bases and at J to 7 bases, leaving 17 bases not matched to a gene. The CDR3 is 17 amino acids. CDR3 sequence reads: CAITPQTMGTGKNEQFF. DNA for the CDR3: TGTGCCATCACCCCTCAAACGATGGGGACAGGGAAGAATGAGCAGTTCTTC.

The table lists this clonotype with a few counts. CDR3 region: CSVVLAGFYEQYF. CDR3 sequence (DNA): TGCAGCGTTGTCCTAGCGGGTTTCTACGAGCAGTACTTC. The chain recombines TRBV29-1 with TRBJ2-7, with TRBD2 identical over 8 bases. J lost 3 bases, V lost 4 bases, and 5 bases had no gene match. Germline CDR1 reads SQVTM; CDR2 reads ANQGSEA. This CDR3 contains 13 residues.

This clonotype was seen ten or more times. This chain uses TRBV7-9 with TRBJ2-3; 12 bases line up with TRBD2. Germline lookup yields CDR1 SEHNR and CDR2 FQNEAQ (reference sequence). The junction had 7 bases not matched to a gene; V was cut back by 6 bases and J by 3 bases. The CDR3 extends over 16 amino acids. The CDR3 loop is CASRSGTSGPTDTQYF. CDR3 DNA sequence: TGTGCCAGCAGATCGGGGACTAGCGGGCCTACAGATACGCAGTATTTT. The whole variable domain, filled in from reference TRBV7-9 and TRBJ2-3, reads DTGVSQNPRHKITKRGQNVTFRCDPISEHNRLYWYRQTLGQGPEFLTYFQNEAQLEKSRLLSDRFSAERPKGSFSTLEIQRTEQGDSAMYLCASRSGTSGPTDTQYFGPGTRLTVL.

The chain uses TRBV27 and TRBJ2-5; D is perhaps TRBD1 (5 bases). The CDR3 runs 15 residues. Germline-derived CDR1 and CDR2 are MNHEY and SMNVEV (reference sequence). V dropped 0 bases and J dropped 5 bases, with 13 bases sitting between them. CDR3 amino acids: CASSLSGVRKETQYF. The CDR3 DNA follows: TGTGCCAGCAGTTTATCAGGGGTACGGAAGGAGACCCAGTACTTC.

This clonotype was seen only a few times. This chain uses TRBV5-6 with TRBJ2-7; TRBD1 matches at 7 bases. The CDR3 loop spans 15 amino acids. J was trimmed by 1 base and V by 4 bases; bases with no gene match: 8. Germline V gene sequence: CDR1 SGHDT, CDR2 YYEEEE. The CDR3 DNA reads TGTGCCAGCAGCGTCTCCGGGACAGAGTCCTACGAGCAGTACTTC. As protein: CASSVSGTESYEQYF.

This clonotype was counted between two and nine times. The gene calls are TRBV7-9 and TRBJ2-1; D is uncertain. V lost 1 base, J lost 8 bases, and 9 bases lay in between. CDR1 is SEHNR and CDR2 is FQNEAQ in the germline V gene (reference sequence). This CDR3 contains 13 residues. CDR3 sequence reads: CASSLVYRYEQFF. For the CDR3, the DNA is TGTGCCAGCAGCTTAGTTTACAGATATGAGCAGTTCTTC.

The V and J genes are TRBV20-1 and TRBJ2-3; 13 bases align to TRBD2. V lost 5 bases to trimming and J lost 9 bases; unmatched junction nucleotides: 11. The CDR3 contains 15 residues. Germline V gene data show CDR1 as DFQATT and CDR2 as SNEGSKA (reference sequence). This chain's CDR3 is CSAPGLAGPEDTQYF. In nucleotides, the CDR3 is TGCAGTGCTCCGGGACTAGCGGGACCCGAGGACACGCAGTATTTT.

The V and J genes are TRBV20-1 and TRBJ1-1; a possible D gene is TRBD1 (6 bases). Per germline, CDR1 DFQATT and CDR2 SNEGSKA (reference sequence). The CDR3 loop spans 11 amino acids. V was shortened by 1 base and J by 8 bases, with 8 bases between the two germline ends. The CDR3 loop reads CSARVQGEAFF. The CDR3 DNA sequence: TGCAGTGCTAGAGTTCAGGGGGAAGCTTTCTTT.

There are a few counts of this clonotype. The chain combines TRBV10-3 with TRBJ1-1; no clear D gene. Germline loops: CDR1 ENHRY, CDR2 SYGVKD. V was pared by 3 bases and J by 2 bases, with 13 bases between. The CDR3 covers 15 residues. The CDR3 nucleotides are TGTGCCATCAGTGATCCCCGTGAACCTAACACTGAAGCTTTCTTT. Translating gives CAISDPREPNTEAFF.

The rearrangement links TRBV7-2 to TRBJ2-1, with 9 bases that match TRBD2. Germline V gene data show CDR1 as SGHTA and CDR2 as FQGNSA. V gave up 2 bases and J gave up 4 bases; unmatched junction bases: 3. This CDR3 spans 15 amino acids. CDR3 residues: CASSLILAGYNEQFF. The CDR3 DNA reads TGTGCCAGCAGCTTAATACTAGCGGGTTACAATGAGCAGTTCTTC. The variable domain in full, completed from reference TRBV7-2 and TRBJ2-1, reads GAGVSQSPSNKVTEKGKDVELRCDPISGHTALYWYRQSLGQGLEFLIYFQGNSAPDKSGLPSDRFSAERTGGSVSTLTIQRTQQEDSAVYLCASSLILAGYNEQFFGPGTRLTVL.